This T cell receptor beta chain was captured by sequencing in a study of blood T cell repertoires in COVID-19. Symptom resolution, clearance, or two negative PCRs marked donors in Cohort 3 as recovered. V shed 9 bases and J 3 bases; nucleotides not matched to a gene: 12. The CDR3 is 15 amino acids. The V gene's germline CDR1 is SGHDN and CDR2 FVKESK. In the original analysis: Quantification of nucleated cells was approximated via reference gene primer amplification. Profiling relied on immunoSEQ multiplex PCR, and the TCRdb table lists in-frame clones only, not all of them. The V and J calls and clone size are taken from that table; D and trimming were inferred from the DNA. Among approximately 440,000 clones, 90% were seen once, and the ten largest hold under 0.7%.

The V call is TRBV14, the J call TRBJ2-7; TRBD1 matches 9 bases. Sequencing was carried out using PBMCs or T cells enriched from blood (not recorded which). This TCR was recovered from a young man who had recovered from COVID-19. The CDR3 is CASSRPGQGDYEQYF. The CDR3 DNA reads TGTGCCAGTTCCCGACCGGGACAGGGTGACTACGAGCAGTACTTC.